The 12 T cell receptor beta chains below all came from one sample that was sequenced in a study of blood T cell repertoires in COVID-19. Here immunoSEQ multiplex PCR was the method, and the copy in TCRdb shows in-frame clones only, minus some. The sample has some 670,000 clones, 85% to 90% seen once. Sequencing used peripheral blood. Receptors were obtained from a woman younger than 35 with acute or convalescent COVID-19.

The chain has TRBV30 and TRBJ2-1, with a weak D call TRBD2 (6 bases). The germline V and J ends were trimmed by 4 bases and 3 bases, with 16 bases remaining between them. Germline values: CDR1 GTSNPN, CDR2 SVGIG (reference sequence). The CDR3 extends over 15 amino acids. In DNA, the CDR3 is TGTGCCTGGAACGCCGGGACTGGATTCTACAATGAGCAGTTCTTC. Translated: CAWNAGTGFYNEQFF.

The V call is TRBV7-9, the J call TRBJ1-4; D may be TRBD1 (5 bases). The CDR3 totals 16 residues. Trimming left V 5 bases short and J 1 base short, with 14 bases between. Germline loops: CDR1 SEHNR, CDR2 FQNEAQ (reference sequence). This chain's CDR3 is CASSPLGGVTNEKLFF. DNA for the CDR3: TGTGCCAGCAGCCCGCTTGGGGGGGTAACTAATGAAAAACTGTTTTTT.

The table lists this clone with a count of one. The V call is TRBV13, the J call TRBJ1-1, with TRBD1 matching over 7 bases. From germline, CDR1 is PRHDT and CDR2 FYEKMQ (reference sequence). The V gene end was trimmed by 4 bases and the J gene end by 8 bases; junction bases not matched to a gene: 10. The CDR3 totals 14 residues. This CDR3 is CASSWGNRGVEAFF. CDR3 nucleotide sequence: TGTGCCAGCAGCTGGGGCAACAGGGGCGTCGAAGCTTTCTTT.

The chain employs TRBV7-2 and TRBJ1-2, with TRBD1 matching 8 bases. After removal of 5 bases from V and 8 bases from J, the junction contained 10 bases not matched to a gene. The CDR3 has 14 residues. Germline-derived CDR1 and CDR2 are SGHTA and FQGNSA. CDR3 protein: CASSPRTGKRGYTF. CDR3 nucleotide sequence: TGTGCCAGCAGCCCCCGGACAGGGAAACGGGGCTACACCTTC.

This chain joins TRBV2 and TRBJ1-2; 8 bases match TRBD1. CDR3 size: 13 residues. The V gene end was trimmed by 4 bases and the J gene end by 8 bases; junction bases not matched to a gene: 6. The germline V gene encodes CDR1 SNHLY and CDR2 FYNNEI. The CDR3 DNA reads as TGTGCCAGCAGTGCGGGACAGGCGAGGGGCTACACCTTC. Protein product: CASSAGQARGYTF.

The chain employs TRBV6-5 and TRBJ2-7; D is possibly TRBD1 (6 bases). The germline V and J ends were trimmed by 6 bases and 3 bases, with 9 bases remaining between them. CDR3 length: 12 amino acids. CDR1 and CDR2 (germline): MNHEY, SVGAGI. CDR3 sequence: CASSRGHYEQYF. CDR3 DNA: TGTGCCAGCAGCAGGGGCCACTACGAGCAGTACTTC.

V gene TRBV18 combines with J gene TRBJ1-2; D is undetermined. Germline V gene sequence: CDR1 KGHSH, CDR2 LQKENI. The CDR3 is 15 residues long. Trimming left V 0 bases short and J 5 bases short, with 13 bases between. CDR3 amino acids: CASSPPSEEMYGYTF. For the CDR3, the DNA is TGTGCCAGCTCACCACCGTCGGAGGAGATGTATGGCTACACCTTC.

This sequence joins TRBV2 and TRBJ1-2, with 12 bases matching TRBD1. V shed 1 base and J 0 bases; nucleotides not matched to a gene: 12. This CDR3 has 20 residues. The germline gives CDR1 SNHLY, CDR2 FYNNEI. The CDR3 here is CASSEVSGGQGAVPNYGYTF. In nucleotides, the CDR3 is TGTGCCAGCAGTGAAGTCTCCGGGGGACAGGGGGCCGTTCCTAACTATGGCTACACCTTC. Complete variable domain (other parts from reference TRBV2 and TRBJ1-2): EPEVTQTPSHQVTQMGQEVILRCVPISNHLYFYWYRQILGQKVEFLVSFYNNEISEKSEIFDDQFSVERPDGSNFTLKIRSTKLEDSAMYFCASSEVSGGQGAVPNYGYTFGSGTRLTVV.

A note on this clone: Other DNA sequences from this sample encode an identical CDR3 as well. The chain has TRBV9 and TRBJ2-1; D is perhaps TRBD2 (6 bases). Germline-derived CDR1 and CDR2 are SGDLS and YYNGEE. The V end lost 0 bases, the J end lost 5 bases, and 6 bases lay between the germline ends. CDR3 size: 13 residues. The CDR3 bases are TGTGCCAGCAGCGTAGGCGGGAACAATGAGCAGTTCTTC. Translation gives CASSVGGNNEQFF. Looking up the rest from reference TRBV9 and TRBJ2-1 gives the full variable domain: DSGVTQTPKHLITATGQRVTLRCSPRSGDLSVYWYQQSLDQGLQFLIQYYNGEERAKGNILERFSAQQFPDLHSELNLSSLELGDSALYFCASSVGGNNEQFFGPGTRLTVL.

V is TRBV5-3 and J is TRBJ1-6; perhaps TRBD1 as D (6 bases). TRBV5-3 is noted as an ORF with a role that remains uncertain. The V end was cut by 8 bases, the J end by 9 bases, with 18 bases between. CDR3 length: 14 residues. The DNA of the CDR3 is TGTGCCAGGCCCACCGGGGGGCGGAGTTCACCCCTCCACTTT. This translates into CARPTGGRSSPLHF.

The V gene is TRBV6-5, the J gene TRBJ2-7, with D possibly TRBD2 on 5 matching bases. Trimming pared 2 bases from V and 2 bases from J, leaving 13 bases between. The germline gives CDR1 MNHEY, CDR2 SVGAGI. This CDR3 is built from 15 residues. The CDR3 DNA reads TGTGCCAGCAGTTACGATGGGAGTTCCACCTACGAGCAGTACTTC. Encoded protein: CASSYDGSSTYEQYF.

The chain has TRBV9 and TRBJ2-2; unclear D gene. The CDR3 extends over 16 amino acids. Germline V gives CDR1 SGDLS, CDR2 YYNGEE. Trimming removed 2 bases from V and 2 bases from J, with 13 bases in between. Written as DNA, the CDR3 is TGTGCCAGCAGCGTCAGTTTTGGGCCCAACACCGGGGAGCTGTTTTTT. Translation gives CASSVSFGPNTGELFF.